This passage covers 4 T cell receptor beta chains from one sample sequenced in a study of blood T cell repertoires in COVID-19. Sequencing was performed with immunoSEQ multiplex PCR; in TCRdb, only in-frame clones are kept and a portion is missing. The sample holds about 48,000 clones; over 80% are singletons and the top ten take 50% to 75%. Sequenced: peripheral blood. Receptors originate from a man between 65 and 85 years old with acute or convalescent COVID-19.

This clone occurred a few times. The chain carries TRBV14 and TRBJ1-3; D not certain. Germline V CDR1 and CDR2: SGHDN, FVKESK. The CDR3 contains 16 residues. V was clipped by 3 bases and J by 0 bases, with 12 bases between them. CDR3 sequence: CASSQRQRFSGNTIYF. As DNA, the CDR3 is TGTGCCAGCAGCCAGAGACAACGTTTCTCTGGAAACACCATATATTTT. The full variable domain, rest sourced from reference TRBV14 and TRBJ1-3, is EAGVTQFPSHSVIEKGQTVTLRCDPISGHDNLYWYRRVMGKEIKFLLHFVKESKQDESGMPNNRFLAERTGGTYSTLKVQPAELEDSGVYFCASSQRQRFSGNTIYFGEGSWLTVV.

This chain uses TRBV6-5 with TRBJ1-1; a possible D gene is TRBD1 (5 bases). V was trimmed by 3 bases and J by 1 base, leaving 12 bases between them. CDR1 and CDR2 from the germline V gene are MNHEY and SVGAGI. CDR3 length equals 15 residues. The CDR3: CASSYHRSPNTEAFF. CDR3 coding DNA: TGTGCCAGCAGTTATCACAGGTCCCCGAACACTGAAGCTTTCTTT.

This chain links TRBV28 with TRBJ1-2; TRBD1 agrees at 12 bases. The V gene's germline CDR1 is MDHEN and CDR2 SYDVKM. The CDR3 spans 17 residues. Trimming cost V 4 bases and J 8 bases; bases outside gene matches: 14. The CDR3 nucleotides read TGTGCCAGCAGTTCCGCCCGGGACAGGGGGCGCGTGAGCGGCTACACCTTC. Protein sequence: CASSSARDRGRVSGYTF.

The CDR3 is CASSSWTGNGYTF. In nucleotides, the CDR3 is TGTGCCAGCAGCTCCTGGACAGGGAACGGCTACACCTTC. The chain carries TRBV11-2 and TRBJ1-2, with 8 bases fitting TRBD1. CDR3 length: 13 amino acids. V was pared by 4 bases and J by 8 bases, with 6 bases of the junction left unmatched. Germline lookup yields CDR1 SGHAT and CDR2 FQNNGV.